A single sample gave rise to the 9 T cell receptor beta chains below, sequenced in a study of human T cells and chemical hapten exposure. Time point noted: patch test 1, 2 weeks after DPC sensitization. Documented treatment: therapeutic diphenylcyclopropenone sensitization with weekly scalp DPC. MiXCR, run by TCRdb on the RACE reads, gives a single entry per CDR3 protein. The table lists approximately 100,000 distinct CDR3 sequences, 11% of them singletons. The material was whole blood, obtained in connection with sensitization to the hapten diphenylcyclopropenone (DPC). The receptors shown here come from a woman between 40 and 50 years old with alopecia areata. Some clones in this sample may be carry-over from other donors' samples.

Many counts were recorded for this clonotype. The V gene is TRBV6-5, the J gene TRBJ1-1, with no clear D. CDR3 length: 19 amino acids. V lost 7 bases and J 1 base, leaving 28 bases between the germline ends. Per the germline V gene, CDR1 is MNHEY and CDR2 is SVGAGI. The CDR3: CASTSTRSQDGSRNTEAFF. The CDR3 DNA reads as TGTGCCAGCACTTCTACCCGGAGCCAGGACGGGAGTAGGAACACTGAAGCTTTCTTT.

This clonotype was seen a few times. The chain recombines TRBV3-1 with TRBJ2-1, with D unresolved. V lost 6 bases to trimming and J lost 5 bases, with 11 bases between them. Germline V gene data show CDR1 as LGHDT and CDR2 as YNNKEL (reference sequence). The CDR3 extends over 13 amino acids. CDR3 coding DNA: TGTGCCAGCAGGGGGTCGGTAGACAATGAGCAGTTCTTC. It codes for CASRGSVDNEQFF.

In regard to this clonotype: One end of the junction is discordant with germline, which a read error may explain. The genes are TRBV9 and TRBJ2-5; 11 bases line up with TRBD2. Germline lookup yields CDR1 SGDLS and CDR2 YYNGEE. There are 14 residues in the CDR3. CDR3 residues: CASSVALAGETQCF. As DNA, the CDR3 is TGTGCCAGCAGCGTAGCACTAGCGGGGGAGACCCAGTGCTTC.

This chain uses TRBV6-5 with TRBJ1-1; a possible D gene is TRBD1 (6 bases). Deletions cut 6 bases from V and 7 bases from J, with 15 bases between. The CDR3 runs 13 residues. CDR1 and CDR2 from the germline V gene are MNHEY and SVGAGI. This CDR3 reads CASSLDRLGEAFF. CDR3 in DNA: TGTGCCAGCAGCCTAGACAGGTTGGGTGAAGCTTTCTTT.

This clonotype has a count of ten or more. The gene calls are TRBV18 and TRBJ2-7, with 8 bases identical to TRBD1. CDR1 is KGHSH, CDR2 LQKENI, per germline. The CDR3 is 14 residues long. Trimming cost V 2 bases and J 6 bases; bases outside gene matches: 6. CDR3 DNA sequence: TGTGCCAGCTCACCAGAGACAGGGGCCGGCGAGCAGTACTTC. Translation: CASSPETGAGEQYF.

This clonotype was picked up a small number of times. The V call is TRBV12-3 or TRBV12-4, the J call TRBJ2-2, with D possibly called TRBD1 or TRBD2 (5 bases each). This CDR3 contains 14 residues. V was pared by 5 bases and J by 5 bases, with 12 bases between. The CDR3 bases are TGTGCCAGCAGTCCGTGGGGCGGGACCGGGGAGCTGTTTTTT. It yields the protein CASSPWGGTGELFF.

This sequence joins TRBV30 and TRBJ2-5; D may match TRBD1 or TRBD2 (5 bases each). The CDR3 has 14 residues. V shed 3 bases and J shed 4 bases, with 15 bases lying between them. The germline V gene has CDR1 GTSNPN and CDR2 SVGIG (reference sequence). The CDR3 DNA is TGTGCCTGGAGGGCTGCGTCGGGGCGAGAGACCCAGTACTTC. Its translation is CAWRAASGRETQYF.

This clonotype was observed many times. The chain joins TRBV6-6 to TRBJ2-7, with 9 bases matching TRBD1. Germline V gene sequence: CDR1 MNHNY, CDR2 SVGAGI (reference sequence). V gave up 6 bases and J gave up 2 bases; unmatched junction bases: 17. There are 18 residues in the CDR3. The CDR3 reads CASSPRIGTGTGAYEQYF. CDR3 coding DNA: TGTGCCAGCAGCCCGAGAATAGGGACAGGGACCGGAGCCTACGAGCAGTACTTC.

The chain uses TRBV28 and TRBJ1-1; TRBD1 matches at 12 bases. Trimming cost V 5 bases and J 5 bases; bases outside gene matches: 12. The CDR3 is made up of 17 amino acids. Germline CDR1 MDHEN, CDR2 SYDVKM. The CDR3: CASSSPGTGGRGTEAFF. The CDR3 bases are TGTGCCAGCAGTAGCCCGGGGACAGGGGGCCGGGGAACTGAAGCTTTCTTT.